These 32 T cell receptor beta chains were all obtained from the same sample, sequenced in a study of graft-versus-host responses after intestinal transplantation. These receptors' antigens are unknown. This table comes from immunoSEQ multiplex PCR, and its TCRdb copy is limited to in-frame clones, with some not included. Of 130,000 to 150,000 clones in the sample, roughly 91% were seen once. This sample comprised unstimulated CD4+ T cells sorted from spleen or lymph node cells, obtained before intestinal transplant. The receptors shown here come from a human donor who received an intestinal transplant.

The V gene is TRBV15, the J gene TRBJ2-2; D is unresolved. Germline V lookup: CDR1 LNHNV, CDR2 YYDKDF (reference sequence). CDR3 length: 17 residues. Trimming pared 0 bases from V and 2 bases from J, leaving 13 bases between. CDR3 bases: TGTGCCACCAGCAGAGATCGCAACAACATTAACACCGGGGAGCTGTTTTTT. Its protein product is CATSRDRNNINTGELFF.

The rearrangement joins TRBV18 to TRBJ2-7, with a weak D call TRBD2 (6 bases). V shed 4 bases and J shed 4 bases, with 17 bases lying between them. CDR3 length: 15 amino acids. Germline loops: CDR1 KGHSH, CDR2 LQKENI. The chain's CDR3 is CASSRDSAGGYEQYF. The CDR3 DNA follows: TGTGCCAGCTCACGCGACAGTGCCGGGGGTTACGAGCAGTACTTC.

This chain connects TRBV11-2 to TRBJ2-2; unclear D gene. Deletions cut 2 bases from V and 1 base from J, with 8 bases between. CDR3 length equals 15 residues. Germline V CDR1 and CDR2: SGHAT, FQNNGV. DNA of the CDR3: TGTGCCAGCAGCTTATGGACCGAGAACACCGGGGAGCTGTTTTTT. Protein product: CASSLWTENTGELFF.

J is TRBJ2-3 and V is TRBV27, with 8 bases lining up with TRBD2. Germline V gives CDR1 MNHEY, CDR2 SMNVEV (reference sequence). There are 15 residues in the CDR3. Losses at the gene ends were 2 bases for V and 8 bases for J; bases not matched to a gene: 9. CDR3 sequence (DNA): TGTGCCAGCAGTTTAGATCCCGGGAGGGGAGGTACGCAGTATTTT. It yields the protein CASSLDPGRGGTQYF.

The V and J genes are TRBV28 and TRBJ1-3; D call uncertain. There are 15 residues in the CDR3. Germline loops: CDR1 MDHEN, CDR2 SYDVKM. V lost 3 bases to trimming and J lost 0 bases, with 9 bases between them. CDR3 nucleotide sequence: TGTGCCAGCAGTTTGGGCAGATTCTCTGGAAACACCATATATTTT. Translated, it gives CASSLGRFSGNTIYF. Full variable domain (outside the CDR3, taken from reference TRBV28 and TRBJ1-3): DVKVTQSSRYLVKRTGEKVFLECVQDMDHENMFWYRQDPGLGLRLIYFSYDVKMKEKGDIPEGYSVSREKKERFSLILESASTNQTSMYLCASSLGRFSGNTIYFGEGSWLTVV.

This chain links TRBV5-1 with TRBJ2-7; 9 nucleotides agree with TRBD2. The CDR3 has 14 amino acids. J was trimmed by 7 bases and V by 5 bases; bases with no gene match: 10. In germline, CDR1 is SGHRS, CDR2 YFSETQ. The DNA for the CDR3 is TGCGCCAGCAGACCTCCCCGCGGGAGGGGGGAGCAGTACTTC. It is translated as CASRPPRGRGEQYF.

This rearrangement joins TRBV7-3 to TRBJ1-2; 8 bases match TRBD1. The CDR3 length is 13 residues. CDR1 is SGHTA, CDR2 FQGTGA, per germline. Losses at the gene ends were 5 bases for V and 5 bases for J; bases not matched to a gene: 4. In DNA form, the CDR3 reads TGTGCCAGCAGCCCGACAGGGGCGTATGGCTACACCTTC. Residues: CASSPTGAYGYTF.

The rearrangement links TRBV19 to TRBJ1-4; D is possibly TRBD1 (5 bases). Germline values: CDR1 LNHDA, CDR2 SQIVND (reference sequence). The CDR3 is 14 residues long. Trimming took 4 bases from V and 4 from J, leaving 10 bases between them. The CDR3 nucleotides are TGTGCCAGTAGTACAGGGTTGAATAATGAAAAACTGTTTTTT. Translation: CASSTGLNNEKLFF.

The chain uses TRBV6-5 and TRBJ1-3, with D hard to call. Germline CDR1 and CDR2: MNHEY and SVGAGI. Trimming left V 0 bases short and J 2 bases short, with 8 bases between. The CDR3 has 15 residues. CDR3 in amino acids: CASSYSSGTGNTIYF. The CDR3 DNA sequence: TGTGCCAGCAGTTACTCATCGGGGACTGGAAACACCATATATTTT.

This sequence joins TRBV6-5 and TRBJ2-2; the match to TRBD1 covers 10 bases. Unmatched junction bases numbered 4, after V lost 6 bases and J lost 6 bases. Germline values: CDR1 MNHEY, CDR2 SVGAGI. This CDR3 contains 14 residues. The CDR3 loop reads CASRGTGVAGELFF. The DNA for the CDR3 is TGTGCCAGCAGGGGGACAGGGGTCGCCGGGGAGCTGTTTTTT.

The chain couples TRBV5-1 to TRBJ2-5; 10 nucleotides match TRBD2. The trim removed 0 bases at V and 7 bases at J, leaving 9 bases unmatched. The germline V gene encodes CDR1 SGHRS and CDR2 YFSETQ. The CDR3 consists of 16 residues. The CDR3, as DNA: TGCGCCAGCAGCTTGGCTAGCGGGAGTGGTGGTGGGACCCAGTACTTC. It codes for CASSLASGSGGGTQYF.

The chain employs TRBV7-7 and TRBJ2-2, with 10 bases matching TRBD2. The CDR3 is 17 residues long. V gave up 6 bases and J gave up 0 bases; unmatched junction bases: 7. Germline CDR1 reads SSHAT; CDR2 reads FNYEAQ (reference sequence). For the CDR3, the DNA is TGTGCCAGCAGTTCGGACCTAGCGGGAGCGAACACCGGGGAGCTGTTTTTT. Protein: CASSSDLAGANTGELFF.

V usage is TRBV7-9 and J usage is TRBJ2-1; 15 positions agree with TRBD2. Unmatched junction bases numbered 5, after V lost 0 bases and J lost 5 bases. This CDR3 spans 18 amino acids. The V gene's germline CDR1 is SEHNR and CDR2 FQNEAQ (reference sequence). Written as DNA, the CDR3 is TGTGCCAGCAGCTTAGCGGGACTAGCGGGGGGCCCGGACAATGAGCAGTTCTTC. Translated: CASSLAGLAGGPDNEQFF.

As DNA, the CDR3 is TGTGCCAGCTCACCATATCTGACCGACTATGGCTACACCTTC. It yields the protein CASSPYLTDYGYTF. The chain is built from TRBV18 and TRBJ1-2; D is uncertain. The V end was cut by 2 bases, the J end by 3 bases, with 10 bases between. Germline V gene sequence: CDR1 KGHSH, CDR2 LQKENI. The length of the CDR3 is 14 residues.

A note on this clone: Within the sample, other DNA sequences also encode this same CDR3. The chain combines TRBV6-1 with TRBJ2-5, with 7 bases that match TRBD2. After removal of 0 bases from V and 6 bases from J, the junction contained 16 bases not matched to a gene. In germline, CDR1 is MNHNS, CDR2 SASEGT. The CDR3 contains 18 residues. The CDR3 loop reads CASSEAGLAEKRKKTQYF. DNA of the CDR3: TGTGCCAGCAGTGAAGCGGGGCTAGCGGAGAAAAGGAAAAAGACCCAGTACTTC.

The rearrangement uses TRBV7-6 and TRBJ2-2; TRBD1 might be the D (6 bases). The CDR3 has 14 residues. Trimming removed 6 bases from V and 6 bases from J, with 14 bases in between. Looked up from germline, CDR1 is SGHVS and CDR2 is FNYEAQ. The CDR3: CASRKDSLSGELFF. In DNA form, the CDR3 reads TGTGCCAGCAGAAAGGACAGCCTGTCCGGGGAGCTGTTTTTT.

The chain carries TRBV6-5 and TRBJ2-7, with 14 bases that match TRBD2. CDR1 and CDR2 (germline): MNHEY, SVGAGI. V shed 4 bases and J 9 bases; nucleotides not matched to a gene: 5. The CDR3 has 14 amino acids. CDR3 coding DNA: TGTGCCAGCAGTTCGACTAGCGGGAGGGCCCTGCAGTACTTC. Its protein product is CASSSTSGRALQYF.

This chain joins TRBV19 and TRBJ2-4; D remains ambiguous. V dropped 0 bases and J dropped 2 bases, with 14 bases sitting between them. CDR1 and CDR2 (germline): LNHDA, SQIVND (reference sequence). The CDR3 runs 17 residues. CDR3 sequence reads: CASSIESTQGTKNIQYF. The CDR3 coding sequence is TGTGCCAGTAGTATAGAATCTACTCAAGGCACCAAAAACATTCAGTACTTC.

This chain uses TRBV27 with TRBJ1-5; no reliable D call. The CDR3 spans 15 residues. Germline CDR1 MNHEY, CDR2 SMNVEV (reference sequence). The germline V and J ends were trimmed by 6 bases and 1 base, with 13 bases remaining between them. The CDR3 spells CASSRRGGSNQPQHF. The CDR3 DNA sequence: TGTGCCAGCAGCCGACGGGGAGGGAGCAATCAGCCCCAGCATTTT.

V usage is TRBV19 and J usage is TRBJ1-1, with TRBD1 identical over 7 bases. Germline V gene lookup returns CDR1 LNHDA and CDR2 SQIVND (reference sequence). The CDR3 totals 14 residues. V gave up 5 bases and J gave up 2 bases; unmatched junction bases: 5. The CDR3 here is CASSPTGFNTEAFF. The CDR3 coding sequence is TGTGCCAGTAGTCCGACAGGGTTCAACACTGAAGCTTTCTTT.

J is TRBJ2-3 and V is TRBV19; D is perhaps TRBD1 (5 bases). Trimming removed 1 base from V and 3 bases from J, with 11 bases in between. This CDR3 is 15 amino acids long. The germline gives CDR1 LNHDA, CDR2 SQIVND (reference sequence). DNA of the CDR3: TGTGCCAGTAGTATAGTTAAGGGGAAAACAGATACGCAGTATTTT. This codes for CASSIVKGKTDTQYF.

The chain joins TRBV27 to TRBJ1-1; TRBD1 matches 7 bases. Germline assignment: CDR1 MNHEY and CDR2 SMNVEV (reference sequence). Trimming cost V 3 bases and J 8 bases; bases outside gene matches: 6. This CDR3 comprises 13 residues. CDR3 in DNA: TGTGCCAGCAGTTTCCTCACGACAGGGGAAGCTTTCTTT. It codes for CASSFLTTGEAFF.

The chain recombines TRBV4-3 with TRBJ2-7; 11 bases line up with TRBD2. CDR1 and CDR2 (germline): LGHNA, YSLEER. V trimming: 5 bases; J trimming: 5 bases; junction bases outside the gene matches: 11. The CDR3 length is 16 residues. The CDR3 nucleotides are TGCGCCAGCAGCGAAGTGGGTAGCGGGAGGGTTAACGAGCAGTACTTC. Its protein is CASSEVGSGRVNEQYF.

This clone was counted between two and nine times. The chain couples TRBV5-6 to TRBJ1-2, with 7 bases aligning to TRBD1. This CDR3 has 14 residues. The V gene's germline CDR1 is SGHDT and CDR2 YYEEEE. V shed 0 bases and J 4 bases; nucleotides not matched to a gene: 3. The CDR3 here is CASSLGAGGYGYTF. The CDR3 nucleotides read TGTGCCAGCAGCTTGGGGGCAGGGGGCTATGGCTACACCTTC.

This clone has only one observation. The V call is TRBV5-6, the J call TRBJ1-2, with 11 bases matching TRBD1. The CDR3 is made up of 15 amino acids. The J segment lost 4 bases and the V segment lost 4 bases, leaving 6 bases of the junction unmatched. Germline V gene sequence: CDR1 SGHDT, CDR2 YYEEEE. Here the CDR3 DNA reads TGTGCCAGCAGCGGCGGGACAGGGGGTACCTATGGCTACACCTTC. Protein: CASSGGTGGTYGYTF.

This clone has only one observation. CDR3 sequence: CASSPISGATNQPQHF. For the CDR3, the DNA is TGTGCCAGCTCACCTATATCCGGGGCGACCAATCAGCCCCAGCATTTT. The chain uses TRBV18 and TRBJ1-5; tentative D call: TRBD1 (5 bases). Germline V lookup: CDR1 KGHSH, CDR2 LQKENI. The CDR3 length is 16 residues. Trimming removed 3 bases at V and 3 bases at J, with 15 bases between.

This chain joins TRBV28 and TRBJ2-7; no clear D. V gave up 6 bases and J gave up 4 bases, with 10 bases separating them. The germline V gene encodes CDR1 MDHEN and CDR2 SYDVKM. The CDR3 spans 12 residues. CDR3 loop: CASSYLGYEQYF. In DNA, the CDR3 is TGTGCCAGCAGCTACTTGGGGTACGAGCAGTACTTC.

The chain combines TRBV9 with TRBJ2-3, with D possibly TRBD1 on 5 matching bases. This CDR3 has 15 residues. V was pared by 0 bases and J by 4 bases, with 12 bases between. Germline lookup yields CDR1 SGDLS and CDR2 YYNGEE. In DNA, the CDR3 is TGTGCCAGCAGCGTAGTTGCCCAGGGCGCAGATACGCAGTATTTT. As protein: CASSVVAQGADTQYF.

The chain couples TRBV6-1 to TRBJ2-1, with D unclear. The CDR3 contains 14 residues. CDR1 and CDR2 from the germline V gene are MNHNS and SASEGT. V dropped 1 base and J dropped 7 bases, with 11 bases sitting between them. CDR3 nucleotides: TGTGCCAGCAGTGAAGGGACCGCGCTAAATGAGCAGTTCTTC. Translation gives CASSEGTALNEQFF.

This sequence joins TRBV19 and TRBJ1-5, with a weak D call TRBD1 (6 bases). Germline values: CDR1 LNHDA, CDR2 SQIVND (reference sequence). The CDR3 extends over 15 amino acids. V lost 4 bases and J 7 bases, leaving 17 bases between the germline ends. The CDR3 reads CASSRREGGWQPQHF. DNA for the CDR3: TGTGCCAGTAGTAGGAGGGAAGGGGGATGGCAGCCCCAGCATTTT.

The chain uses TRBV5-4 and TRBJ1-1; D gene ambiguous. The CDR3 sequence is 15 residues long. CDR1 and CDR2 from the germline V gene are SGHNT and YYREEE (reference sequence). V was cut by 1 base and J by 6 bases, with 16 bases left in between. The CDR3 here is CASSLMGREGAEAFF. Written as DNA, the CDR3 is TGTGCCAGCAGCTTGATGGGCAGAGAGGGAGCTGAAGCTTTCTTT.

The chain recombines TRBV7-2 with TRBJ1-2; 7 nucleotides align to TRBD1. Losses at the gene ends were 5 bases for V and 2 bases for J; bases not matched to a gene: 5. The CDR3 spans 14 residues. The germline V gene encodes CDR1 SGHTA and CDR2 FQGNSA. The CDR3 loop reads CASSPGTANYGYTF. CDR3 sequence (DNA): TGTGCCAGCAGCCCCGGGACAGCCAACTATGGCTACACCTTC.